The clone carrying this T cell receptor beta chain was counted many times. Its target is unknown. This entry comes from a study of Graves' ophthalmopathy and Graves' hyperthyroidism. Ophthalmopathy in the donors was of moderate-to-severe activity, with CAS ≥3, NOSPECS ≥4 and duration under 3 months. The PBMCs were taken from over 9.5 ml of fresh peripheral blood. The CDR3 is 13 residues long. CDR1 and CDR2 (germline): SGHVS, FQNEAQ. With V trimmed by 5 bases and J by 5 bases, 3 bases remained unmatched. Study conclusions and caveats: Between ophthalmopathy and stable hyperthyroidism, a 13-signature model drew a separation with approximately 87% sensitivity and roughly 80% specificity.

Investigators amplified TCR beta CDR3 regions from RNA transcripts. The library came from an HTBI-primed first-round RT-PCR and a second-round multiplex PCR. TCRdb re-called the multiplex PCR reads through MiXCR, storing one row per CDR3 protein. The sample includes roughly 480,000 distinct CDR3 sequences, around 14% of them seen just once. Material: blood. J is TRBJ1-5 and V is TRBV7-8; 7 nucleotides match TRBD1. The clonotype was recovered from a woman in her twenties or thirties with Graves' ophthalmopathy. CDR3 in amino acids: CASSGQDHQPQHF. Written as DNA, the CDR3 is TGTGCCAGCAGCGGACAGGATCATCAGCCCCAGCATTTT.